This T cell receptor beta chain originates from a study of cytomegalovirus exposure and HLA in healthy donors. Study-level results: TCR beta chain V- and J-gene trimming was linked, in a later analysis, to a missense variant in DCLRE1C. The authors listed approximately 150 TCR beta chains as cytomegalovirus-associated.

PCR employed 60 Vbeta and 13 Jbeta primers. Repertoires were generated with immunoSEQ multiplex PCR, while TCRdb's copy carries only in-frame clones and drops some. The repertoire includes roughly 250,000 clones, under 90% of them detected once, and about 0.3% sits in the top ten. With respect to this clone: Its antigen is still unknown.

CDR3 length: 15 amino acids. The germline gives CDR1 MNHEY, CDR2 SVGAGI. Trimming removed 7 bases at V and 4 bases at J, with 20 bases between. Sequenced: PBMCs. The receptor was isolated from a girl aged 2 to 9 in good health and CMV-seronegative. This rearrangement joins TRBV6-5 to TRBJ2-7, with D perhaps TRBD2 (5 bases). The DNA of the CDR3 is TGTGCCAGCACCCGGCTGGGAGACCTCTATTACGAGCAGTACTTC. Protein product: CASTRLGDLYYEQYF.